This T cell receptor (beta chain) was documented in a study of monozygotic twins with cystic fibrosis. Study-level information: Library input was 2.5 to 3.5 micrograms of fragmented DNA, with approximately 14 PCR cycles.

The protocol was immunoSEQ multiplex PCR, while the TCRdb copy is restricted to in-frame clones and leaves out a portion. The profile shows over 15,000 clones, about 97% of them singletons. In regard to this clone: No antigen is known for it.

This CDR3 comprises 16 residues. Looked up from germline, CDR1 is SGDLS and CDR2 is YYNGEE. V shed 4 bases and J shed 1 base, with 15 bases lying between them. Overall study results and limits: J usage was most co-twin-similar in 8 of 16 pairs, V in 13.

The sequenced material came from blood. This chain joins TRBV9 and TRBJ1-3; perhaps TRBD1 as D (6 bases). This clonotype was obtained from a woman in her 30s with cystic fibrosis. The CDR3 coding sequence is TGTGCCAGCAGCTCCGGGACACCTCTATCTGGAAACACCATATATTTT. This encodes CASSSGTPLSGNTIYF.